The sample holds a few counts of the clone carrying this TCR beta chain. Antigen specificity is unknown. Every patient had bone marrow sampled while the disease was active. This record comes from a study of read filtering for tumor transcriptome and immune sequencing. Study overall: Among patients, 17 to 20 were male and more than 13 female, aged 47 to 80 (mean about 66). DNase treatment preceded whole-transcriptome library preparation.

Molecular barcoded adaptors covering alpha/delta and beta/gamma chains were used on approximately 400 ng RNA. TCRdb re-analysed the reads in MiXCR, keeping a single row per CDR3 protein. The sample holds approximately 24,000 distinct CDR3 sequences, about 20% seen once. CDR3 length: 14 amino acids. The V gene lost 0 bases and the J gene lost 4 bases, with 12 bases spanning the gap. Germline-derived CDR1 and CDR2 are DFQATT and SNEGSKA (reference sequence). Study observations and caveats: Compared with RNA-seq, IR-seq gave much higher clonotype depth and reliability.

The sequencing input was a population of CD138-negative cells sorted from bone marrow. The chain links TRBV20-1 to TRBJ1-1; unclear D gene. The source is a donor aged 40 or older with multiple myeloma. The CDR3 DNA follows: TGCAGTGCTAGAGATCATAGGGCTGGCACTGAAGCTTTCTTT. Its protein is CSARDHRAGTEAFF.